These 32 T cell receptor beta chains were all obtained from the same sample, sequenced in a study of blood T cell repertoires in COVID-19. The protocol was immunoSEQ multiplex PCR, while the TCRdb copy is restricted to in-frame clones and leaves out a portion. The table lists roughly 220,000 clones, 70% to 90% of them singletons. Input material: peripheral blood. These receptors were collected from a man aged 45-65 years who had recovered from COVID-19.

The chain employs TRBV7-9 and TRBJ2-7; D might be TRBD1 (5 bases). V was pared by 2 bases and J by 5 bases, with 10 bases between. The CDR3 loop spans 13 amino acids. Germline assignment: CDR1 SEHNR and CDR2 FQNEAQ (reference sequence). CDR3 sequence (DNA): TGTGCCAGCAGCTTAACCCAGGGTAACGAGCAGTACTTC. Residues: CASSLTQGNEQYF.

This clone turned up a few times. The CDR3 region is CASRRVDDTEAFF. In DNA, the CDR3 is TGTGCCAGTAGGCGCGTCGATGACACTGAAGCTTTCTTT. The chain recombines TRBV19 with TRBJ1-1; unclear D gene. The germline V gene has CDR1 LNHDA and CDR2 SQIVND (reference sequence). The ends were cut back, 6 bases at V and 3 bases at J, with 11 bases in the middle. CDR3 size: 13 residues. Together with reference TRBV19 and TRBJ1-1, the CDR3 gives the full variable domain: DGGITQSPKYLFRKEGQNVTLSCEQNLNHDAMYWYRQDPGQGLRLIYYSQIVNDFQKGDIAEGYSVSREKKESFPLTVTSAQKNPTAFYLCASRRVDDTEAFFGQGTRLTVV.

The chain employs TRBV6-5 and TRBJ2-1, with 8 bases lining up with TRBD1. In germline, CDR1 is MNHEY, CDR2 SVGAGI. J was trimmed by 1 base and V by 10 bases; bases with no gene match: 9. The CDR3 length is 15 residues. CDR3 DNA: TGTGCCACCGCTAAAGACAGGGGATCCTACAATGAGCAGTTCTTC. Translating gives CATAKDRGSYNEQFF.

V and J are TRBV27 and TRBJ2-7; a possible D gene is TRBD1 (5 bases). CDR1 is MNHEY, CDR2 SMNVEV, per germline (reference sequence). The CDR3 length is 14 residues. The V end was cut by 6 bases, the J end by 0 bases, with 12 bases between. CDR3 coding DNA: TGTGCCAGCAGACTCAGGGTGGACTCCTACGAGCAGTACTTC. It specifies CASRLRVDSYEQYF.

V gene TRBV19 combines with J gene TRBJ2-7, with D perhaps matching TRBD2 (6 bases). CDR1 and CDR2 (germline): LNHDA, SQIVND (reference sequence). Trimming left V 6 bases short and J 3 bases short, with 12 bases between. This CDR3 is built from 13 residues. CDR3 in amino acids: CASSGGGFYEQYF. CDR3 DNA sequence: TGTGCCAGTAGCGGAGGAGGGTTCTACGAGCAGTACTTC.

The rearrangement links TRBV11-2 to TRBJ1-5; unclear D gene. The germline V and J ends were trimmed by 1 base and 2 bases, with 9 bases remaining between them. Germline lookup yields CDR1 SGHAT and CDR2 FQNNGV. The CDR3 has 15 amino acids. CDR3 nucleotide sequence: TGTGCCAGCAGCTTAGGTGAGGCCGGCAATCAGCCCCAGCATTTT. As protein: CASSLGEAGNQPQHF.

This chain uses TRBV5-4 with TRBJ2-2; the match to TRBD2 covers 8 bases. The CDR3 is made up of 16 amino acids. The germline CDR1 and CDR2 sequences are SGHNT and YYREEE (reference sequence). V lost 4 bases and J lost 5; bases outside the gene matches: 10. Here the CDR3 DNA reads TGTGCCAGCAGCCCCCTCGGGAGGGCCCGAACCGGGGAGCTGTTTTTT. Translated: CASSPLGRARTGELFF.

The gene calls are TRBV6-5 and TRBJ2-2; maybe TRBD1 (6 bases). Trimming cost V 6 bases and J 2 bases, with 13 bases left between them. CDR1 and CDR2 (germline): MNHEY, SVGAGI. This CDR3 comprises 15 residues. The CDR3 region is CASRLTGANTGELFF. DNA for the CDR3: TGTGCCAGCAGATTGACAGGCGCTAACACCGGGGAGCTGTTTTTT.

The chain is built from TRBV5-1 and TRBJ1-1, with D maybe TRBD1 (5 bases). This CDR3 spans 15 amino acids. Trimming cost V 2 bases and J 6 bases, with 17 bases left between them. Germline CDR1 SGHRS, CDR2 YFSETQ. The CDR3 spells CASSFRPEGISEAFF. CDR3 coding DNA: TGCGCCAGCAGCTTCCGTCCGGAGGGGATCTCTGAAGCTTTCTTT.

The V and J genes are TRBV18 and TRBJ1-3; D is unclear. V lost 3 bases and J lost 5, with 8 bases in between. The CDR3 loop spans 13 amino acids. CDR1 is KGHSH, CDR2 LQKENI, per germline. The CDR3 loop is CASSPQSRNTIYF. Here the CDR3 DNA reads TGTGCCAGCTCACCGCAGTCTCGAAACACCATATATTTT. The complete variable domain, with remaining parts taken from reference TRBV18 and TRBJ1-3, reads NAGVMQNPRHLVRRRGQEARLRCSPMKGHSHVYWYRQLPEEGLKFMVYLQKENIIDESGMPKERFSAEFPKEGPSILRIQQVVRGDSAAYFCASSPQSRNTIYFGEGSWLTVV.

V gene TRBV7-9 combines with J gene TRBJ1-2, with D perhaps TRBD1 (5 bases). The length of the CDR3 is 13 residues. The V gene's germline CDR1 is SEHNR and CDR2 FQNEAQ (reference sequence). Trimming cost V 8 bases and J 8 bases, with 18 bases left between them. CDR3 DNA sequence: TGTGCCAGCGGCACAACAAAGGGACTAGGCTACACCTTC. It is translated as CASGTTKGLGYTF.

This clone was seen a few times. This chain connects TRBV5-6 to TRBJ2-5; 7 bases are a match to TRBD1. Germline CDR1 reads SGHDT; CDR2 reads YYEEEE. The CDR3 covers 16 residues. The V and J ends lost 1 base and 5 bases, in that order; junction bases with no gene match: 11. CDR3 loop: CASSLSGQGVRETQYF. The CDR3 DNA sequence: TGTGCCAGCAGCTTGTCTGGTCAGGGGGTGCGGGAGACCCAGTACTTC. The variable domain in full, completed from reference TRBV5-6 and TRBJ2-5, reads DAGVTQSPTHLIKTRGQQVTLRCSPKSGHDTVSWYQQALGQGPQFIFQYYEEEERQRGNFPDRFSGHQFPNYSSELNVNALLLGDSALYLCASSLSGQGVRETQYFGPGTRLLVL.

J is TRBJ2-1 and V is TRBV14; no definite D call. CDR1 is SGHDN, CDR2 FVKESK, per germline. This CDR3 comprises 16 residues. The V and J ends lost 4 bases and 0 bases respectively, with 13 bases between them. CDR3 nucleotide sequence: TGTGCCAGCAGCCCCCCGAGCCTAGTCTCCTACAATGAGCAGTTCTTC. This sequence encodes CASSPPSLVSYNEQFF.

The V and J genes are TRBV19 and TRBJ1-1; D remains ambiguous. Trimming stripped 2 bases from V and 1 base from J, with 14 bases between. CDR1 is LNHDA and CDR2 is SQIVND in the germline V gene (reference sequence). The CDR3 sequence is 16 residues long. The DNA for the CDR3 is TGTGCCAGTAGTATAAACCCTCGAGCCGGGAACACTGAAGCTTTCTTT. Protein product: CASSINPRAGNTEAFF.

This clone was seen only a few times. The chain recombines TRBV6-5 with TRBJ2-7, with TRBD2 matching 7 bases. CDR3 length: 14 residues. CDR1 and CDR2 (germline): MNHEY, SVGAGI. The J segment lost 2 bases and the V segment lost 5 bases, leaving 6 bases of the junction unmatched. The CDR3 spells CASSPGTKPYEQYF. CDR3 nucleotides: TGTGCCAGCAGTCCTGGGACTAAACCCTACGAGCAGTACTTC.

The chain carries TRBV7-9 and TRBJ1-1; D ambiguous. Trimming took 3 bases from V and 2 from J, leaving 16 bases between them. CDR1 and CDR2 (germline): SEHNR, FQNEAQ (reference sequence). CDR3 length: 16 residues. In nucleotides, the CDR3 is TGTGCCAGCAGCTTGCCTGTAGGACTCAGAAACACTGAAGCTTTCTTT. It encodes CASSLPVGLRNTEAFF. Complete variable domain (other parts from reference TRBV7-9 and TRBJ1-1): DTGVSQNPRHKITKRGQNVTFRCDPISEHNRLYWYRQTLGQGPEFLTYFQNEAQLEKSRLLSDRFSAERPKGSFSTLEIQRTEQGDSAMYLCASSLPVGLRNTEAFFGQGTRLTVV.

The rearrangement joins TRBV27 to TRBJ1-5, with TRBD1 as a possible D gene (5 bases). Per the germline V gene, CDR1 is MNHEY and CDR2 is SMNVEV (reference sequence). CDR3 length equals 15 residues. V lost 0 bases to trimming and J lost 5 bases, with 11 bases between them. DNA of the CDR3: TGTGCCAGCAGTTTATCTGCAGGGAGGGATCAGCCCCAGCATTTT. Protein: CASSLSAGRDQPQHF.

J is TRBJ2-1 and V is TRBV7-8, with 9 positions matching TRBD2. The V gene end was trimmed by 5 bases and the J gene end by 14 bases; junction bases not matched to a gene: 10. CDR3 length: 13 amino acids. CDR1 is SGHVS, CDR2 FQNEAQ, per germline. The CDR3 reads CASSTDLAGSEFF. For the CDR3, the DNA is TGTGCCAGCAGCACCGACCTAGCGGGAAGTGAGTTCTTC.

The V call is TRBV24-1, the J call TRBJ2-7, with unresolved D. Trimming took 3 bases from V and 3 from J, leaving 8 bases between them. Germline CDR1 KGHDR, CDR2 SFDVKD. This CDR3 is 13 amino acids long. The CDR3 DNA sequence: TGTGCCACCAGTGATACTAACCTCTACGAGCAGTACTTC. It specifies CATSDTNLYEQYF.

The chain's CDR3 is CASSQGSGGSRTYNEQFF. DNA for the CDR3: TGTGCCAGCAGCCAAGGATCGGGGGGCTCCCGAACCTACAATGAGCAGTTCTTC. The V call is TRBV3-1 (or the pseudogene TRBV3-2), the J call TRBJ2-1, with D possibly TRBD2 on 7 matching bases. The germline CDR1 and CDR2 sequences are LGHDT and YNNKEL (reference sequence). The ends were cut back, 1 base at V and 2 bases at J, with 18 bases in the middle. The CDR3 consists of 18 residues.

This rearrangement joins TRBV24-1 to TRBJ2-5; TRBD2 matches 7 bases. The CDR3 has 12 amino acids. Germline trimming cut 10 bases from V and 2 bases from J; bases unmatched to any gene: 3. Germline V gene lookup returns CDR1 KGHDR and CDR2 SFDVKD. CDR3 protein: CATGLFQETQYF. The CDR3 DNA follows: TGTGCCACGGGACTATTTCAAGAGACCCAGTACTTC.

V and J are TRBV4-1 and TRBJ2-5; 7 nucleotides match TRBD2. V gave up 2 bases and J gave up 5 bases; unmatched junction bases: 17. The CDR3 spans 18 residues. The germline V gene has CDR1 MGHRA and CDR2 YSYEKL. The CDR3 DNA follows: TGCGCCAGCAGCCAAAGGGATACTAGCGTCACGGCGGGGGAGACCCAGTACTTC. Translating gives CASSQRDTSVTAGETQYF.

The CDR3 region has the DNA TGTGCCAGCAGCTTCACTACTAGCGGACGAAAACCCACCGGGGAGCTGTTTTTT. This sequence encodes CASSFTTSGRKPTGELFF. This chain uses TRBV7-7 with TRBJ2-2, with TRBD2 matching over 8 bases. In germline, CDR1 is SSHAT, CDR2 FNYEAQ (reference sequence). V gave up 3 bases and J gave up 4 bases; unmatched junction bases: 13. The CDR3 extends over 18 amino acids.

This chain links TRBV4-1 with TRBJ2-1; the match to TRBD2 covers 7 bases. This CDR3 spans 11 amino acids. The germline V gene has CDR1 MGHRA and CDR2 YSYEKL. V lost 3 bases to trimming and J lost 10 bases; unmatched junction nucleotides: 0. Here the CDR3 DNA reads TGCGCCAGCAGCCAGGGAGGGGAGCAGTTCTTC. Its protein is CASSQGGEQFF.

The CDR3 DNA follows: TGTGCCATCAGCAGACAGGGGAACACTGAAGCTTTCTTT. Protein product: CAISRQGNTEAFF. This rearrangement joins TRBV10-3 to TRBJ1-1; 7 nucleotides match TRBD1. The length of the CDR3 is 13 residues. V trimming: 6 bases; J trimming: 1 base; junction bases outside the gene matches: 2. Germline V CDR1 and CDR2: ENHRY, SYGVKD.

The genes are TRBV28 and TRBJ2-1; 8 bases are a match to TRBD1. CDR3 size: 16 residues. Per germline, CDR1 MDHEN and CDR2 SYDVKM. V lost 8 bases and J lost 3; bases outside the gene matches: 12. The chain's CDR3 is CASATGTGPVYNEQFF. In nucleotides, the CDR3 is TGTGCCAGCGCAACTGGGACAGGACCTGTCTACAATGAGCAGTTCTTC.

This clone appeared many times. The rearrangement joins TRBV18 to TRBJ1-4; 7 bases match TRBD1. The CDR3 is 15 amino acids. CDR1 and CDR2 from the germline V gene are KGHSH and LQKENI. With V trimmed by 3 bases and J by 2 bases, 3 bases remained unmatched. The CDR3 loop reads CASSPRQGTNEKLFF. CDR3 DNA sequence: TGTGCCAGCTCACCGAGACAGGGCACTAATGAAAAACTGTTTTTT. The full variable domain, in which reference TRBV18 and TRBJ1-4 provide the parts outside the CDR3, is NAGVMQNPRHLVRRRGQEARLRCSPMKGHSHVYWYRQLPEEGLKFMVYLQKENIIDESGMPKERFSAEFPKEGPSILRIQQVVRGDSAAYFCASSPRQGTNEKLFFGSGTQLSVL.

This rearrangement joins TRBV19 to TRBJ2-1, with 7 bases identical to TRBD2. The CDR3 contains 18 residues. With V trimmed by 1 base and J by 4 bases, 13 bases remained unmatched. Germline V lookup: CDR1 LNHDA, CDR2 SQIVND (reference sequence). The CDR3 loop reads CASSIAPGGGRGYNEQFF. The CDR3 DNA sequence: TGTGCCAGTAGTATAGCCCCGGGAGGCGGGCGAGGGTACAATGAGCAGTTCTTC.

The chain has TRBV6-6 and TRBJ1-1, with 7 bases that match TRBD1. The CDR3 is made up of 15 amino acids. With V trimmed by 2 bases and J by 1 base, 4 bases remained unmatched. Germline values: CDR1 MNHNY, CDR2 SVGAGI (reference sequence). The CDR3 loop is CASSYPGQWNTEAFF. For the CDR3, the DNA is TGTGCCAGCAGTTACCCGGGACAGTGGAACACTGAAGCTTTCTTT.

The rearrangement uses TRBV28 and TRBJ2-7; TRBD1 might be the D (6 bases). The V gene lost 6 bases and the J gene lost 7 bases, with 22 bases spanning the gap. The CDR3 extends over 15 amino acids. Germline V gene sequence: CDR1 MDHEN, CDR2 SYDVKM. CDR3 sequence reads: CASSSSGTYPWEQYF. The CDR3 DNA follows: TGTGCCAGCAGCTCCTCCGGGACATACCCCTGGGAGCAGTACTTC.

The chain employs TRBV29-1 and TRBJ2-1; TRBD2 agrees at 7 bases. The CDR3 contains 14 residues. Germline assignment: CDR1 SQVTM and CDR2 ANQGSEA. With V trimmed by 7 bases and J by 0 bases, 6 bases remained unmatched. Here the CDR3 reads CSGTREDSYNEQFF. Written as DNA, the CDR3 is TGCAGCGGGACCCGGGAGGACTCCTACAATGAGCAGTTCTTC.

This chain uses TRBV19 with TRBJ2-2; TRBD1 might be the D (6 bases). CDR1 and CDR2 (germline): LNHDA, SQIVND (reference sequence). This CDR3 region has 17 residues. V dropped 5 bases and J dropped 1 base, with 17 bases sitting between them. CDR3 amino acids: CASSGVLGAQNTGELFF. DNA of the CDR3: TGTGCCAGTAGTGGTGTTTTGGGGGCCCAGAACACCGGGGAGCTGTTTTTT. Full variable domain (missing parts from reference TRBV19 and TRBJ2-2): DGGITQSPKYLFRKEGQNVTLSCEQNLNHDAMYWYRQDPGQGLRLIYYSQIVNDFQKGDIAEGYSVSREKKESFPLTVTSAQKNPTAFYLCASSGVLGAQNTGELFFGEGSRLTVL.